These T cell receptor beta chains were read from a single sample in a study of tumor-infiltrating lymphocytes in primary liver carcinoma. One entry per CDR3 protein results from TCRdb running MiXCR on the multiplex PCR reads. The sample shows fewer than 350,000 distinct CDR3 sequences, about 61% of them seen only once. Sequencing was done on a sample of peripheral blood. The receptors derive from a man in his forties with primary liver carcinoma and hepatitis B virus infection. Each CDR3 is given with its conserved first and last residue. D genes are given only for firm matches. Size is stated for part of the rows, as once, few or many counts, or as a class when the clone is expanded.

v_call	clone_size	d_call	j_call	cdr3_nt	cdr3_aa
TRBV14	-	TRBD1	TRBJ1-3	TGTGCCAGCAGCCCGAGGACAGGGGGAAACACCATATGTTTT	CASSPRTGGNTICF
TRBV11-2	-	-	TRBJ1-1	TGTGCCAGTAGCCGAACGAAGACAGAGAACACTGAAGCTTTCTTT	CASSRTKTENTEAFF
TRBV29-1	-	-	TRBJ2-2	TGCAACGTTGAAGGACCCACCGGGGAGCTGTTCTTT	CNVEGPTGELFF
TRBV6-5	many	TRBD1	TRBJ2-3	TGTGCCAGCGGGGGACAGGGGGCAGATACGCAGTATTTT	CASGGQGADTQYF
TRBV5-4	-	-	TRBJ2-2	TGTGCCAGCAGCTTGGGTTACCCCGAGGAGCTGTTTTTT	CASSLGYPEELFF
TRBV11-2	-	-	TRBJ2-1	TGTGCCAGCAGCTTAGATGCTACTCTTTTGCGAGAGCATTTCTTC	CASSLDATLLREHFF
TRBV10-2	-	TRBD2	TRBJ2-3	TGCGCCAGCAGGACTCCGGGACTAGCGGGAGGGAAGACAAATACGCAGTATTTT	CASRTPGLAGGKTNTQYF
TRBV10-3	few	-	TRBJ2-3	TGTGCCATCAGTGAGTCTAGGTATGACACGCAGTATTTT	CAISESRYDTQYF
TRBV10-3	-	TRBD1	TRBJ1-5	TGTGCCACACAGGGGGCAGATCAGCCCAAGCATTTT	CATQGADQPKHF
TRBV11-2	-	-	TRBJ2-2	TGTGCCAGCAGCTTACGCGCGTCAGGCGCGGAGCTGTTTTTT	CASSLRASGAELFF
TRBV11-2	many	-	TRBJ2-5	TGTGCCAGTCTAAGGGGAGAGACCCAGTACTTC	CASLRGETQYF
TRBV6-5	few	TRBD2	TRBJ2-3	TGTGCCAGCAGTTACTCCTTCTGGACTAGCGGGTCTAGCACAGATACGCAGTATTTT	CASSYSFWTSGSSTDTQYF
TRBV28	many	-	TRBJ2-7	TGTGCCAGCAGTCTACAGGGTTTTGCGGAATACGAGCAGTACTTC	CASSLQGFAEYEQYF
TRBV29-1	-	-	TRBJ2-7	TGCAGCGTTGGGCAGGCGGGCTACGAGCGGTACTTC	CSVGQAGYERYF
TRBV11-2	-	-	TRBJ2-7	TGTGCCAGTAGCTTAGGACCGGACACGGTGGCCTACGAGCAGTACTTC	CASSLGPDTVAYEQYF
TRBV29-1	-	-	TRBJ1-2	TGCAGCGTGACACCCGGGGATGGGTATGGCCACACCTTC	CSVTPGDGYGHTF
TRBV14	-	TRBD2	TRBJ2-1	TGTGCCAGCAGACCAACCGGGACTAGCGGGAGCAATGGGCAGTTCTTC	CASRPTGTSGSNGQFF
TRBV11-1	-	-	TRBJ1-1	TGTACCGGCAGCTTAGAACAGGACACTGGAGCTTTCTTT	CTGSLEQDTGAFF
TRBV5-1	once	TRBD1	TRBJ2-7	TGCGCCAGCAGCTTGTCTCCGAACAGGGGAAGTCACGAGCAGTACTTC	CASSLSPNRGSHEQYF
TRBV5-5	-	-	TRBJ2-1	TGTGCCAGCAGCCAAGAACAGGGAAACAATTTCGGGCCGGGGTACAATGAGCAGTTCTTC	CASSQEQGNNFGPGYNEQFF
TRBV11-2	-	TRBD1	TRBJ2-7	TGTGCCAGCAGCTTAGTTCCGGGAACAGGGGAGCAGTATTTC	CASSLVPGTGEQYF
TRBV11-2	-	-	TRBJ1-5	TGTGTCAGCAGCATGTCAGGGCTACAGCCCCAGCATTTT	CVSSMSGLQPQHF
TRBV11-1	-	-	TRBJ2-2	TGTGCCAGCAGCTACGATGAGAACACCGAGGAGCTGTTTTTT	CASSYDENTEELFF
TRBV12-3/TRBV12-4	-	-	TRBJ2-3	TGTGCCAGCAGTATTAGCAGGAGTCGGACAGATACGCAGTATTTT	CASSISRSRTDTQYF
TRBV11-2	-	-	TRBJ2-5	TGTGCCAGCAGCTTAGTGACGGTCTCGGGCAAAGAGGCCCGGTACTTC	CASSLVTVSGKEARYF
TRBV15	once	TRBD1	TRBJ1-5	TGTGCCACCAGCAGAGAATCAAATACAGGGGTATCTAATCAGTCCCAGCATTTT	CATSRESNTGVSNQSQHF
TRBV6-6	many	TRBD2	TRBJ2-1	TGTGCCAGCAGTCCGGCTAGCGGGAGCCGCAATGAGCAGTTCTTC	CASSPASGSRNEQFF
TRBV12-3/TRBV12-4	many	-	TRBJ2-1	TGTGCCAGCAGTTTCCGGGAATACAATGAGCAGTTCTTC	CASSFREYNEQFF